Sequencing of this T cell receptor (beta chain) was carried out in a study of cytomegalovirus exposure and HLA in healthy donors. Profiled with immunoSEQ multiplex PCR; TCRdb holds only in-frame clones, not every one. The data show some 110,000 clones, approximately 85% seen once. A remark on this clone: What it binds is not known.

General study results and limits: In vitro data verified a few CMV-associated chains as specific for CMV antigens.

The CDR3 covers 15 residues. Losses at the gene ends were 5 bases for V and 7 bases for J; bases not matched to a gene: 9. Germline lookup yields CDR1 SSHAT and CDR2 FNYEAQ (reference sequence). The source material was PBMCs. This TCR derives from a man younger than 30 in good health and CMV-seronegative. The V call is TRBV7-7, the J call TRBJ2-2; 8 nucleotides match TRBD2. The CDR3 loop is CASSGSGGRGGELFF. CDR3 DNA sequence: TGTGCCAGCAGCGGATCGGGGGGGCGCGGCGGGGAGCTGTTTTTT.